This paragraph reports one T cell receptor beta chain. No antigen is known for it. No quality values exist for individual bases; no much larger clone is one base distant. This entry belongs to a study of blood T cell repertoires in COVID-19 (TCRdb year 2020). Concerning the study at large: Collaborator samples came from the United States, Italy and Spain and covered acute and convalescent phases of COVID-19. The material from the prospective study consisted of cDNA or gDNA derived from T cells, B-cell-depleted T cells, or PBMCs. Deeply sampled blood TCRbeta repertoires from subjects exposed to, actively infected with, or recovered from COVID-19 were included in the dataset. The repertoires were released in a freely available public database intended as a resource for research on the immune response to SARS-CoV-2. The samples were drawn from the first 160 participants of the ongoing ImmuneRACE study and from 950 to 1,500 subjects provided by 6 global collaborators. Nearly every sample came with metadata listing a de-identified subject ID, COVID-19 status, age in years and sex. Where HLA class I and class II types were available, the types were taken from metadata supplied by the sample provider, not from assay-based typing. General conclusions and limits of the study: The quantity of clinical and demographic metadata differed by source and by participant and was supplied without curation.

The immunoSEQ Assay, a bias-controlled multiplex PCR, was used to amplify TCRbeta CDR3 regions from genomic DNA. The study's own analysis went as follows. Within the assay, amplification of reference gene primers was used to estimate how many nucleated cells each sample contained. To quantify the absolute abundance of each unique TCRbeta CDR3 rearrangement, sequence reads were collapsed and filtered. Productive Simpson clonality was computed per sample as the square root of Simpson's diversity index over productive rearrangements. TCRdb mirrors the immuneACCESS table, restricted to in-frame sequences. Some clones are absent from its copies; in checked studies, under half trace to an unresolved V gene, and the reason for the others is unknown. V, J and clone size are those of that table, while D and trimming were read from the DNA. Across this sample there are approximately 170,000 clones, with about 80% seen only once. The biggest ten clones account for 2.6% of the sample.

Collaborating institutions collected whole blood in K2EDTA tubes following their own protocols. For TCRbeta analysis, collaborator samples were shipped as frozen whole blood, as isolated PBMCs, or as DNA extracted from either sample type. V is shortened by 4 bases, J by 3 bases, and the region joining them spans 18 bases. Counted from cysteine to phenylalanine, this CDR3 has 16 amino acids. Only the CDR3 region is kept as DNA, spanning 48 bases read in frame from base 1. Looking up the germline V gene (reference sequence) yields CDR1 LGHDT and CDR2 YNNKEL. The receptor chain draws on TRBV3-1 (or the pseudogene TRBV3-2) and TRBJ1-1; the D gene is possibly TRBD1, with 5 bases matching. The material sequenced was peripheral blood. This clonotype originated in a human donor with acute or convalescent COVID-19. The donor label of this sample is uncertain. The CDR3 here reads CASSPQGSLRDTEAFF. The nucleotide sequence reads TGTGCCAGCAGCCCCCAGGGCTCCCTTCGGGACACTGAAGCTTTCTTT.